This T cell receptor (beta chain) was sequenced during a study of shared clonotypes between healthy human individuals. There are 17 residues in the CDR3. In germline, CDR1 is KGHSH, CDR2 LQKENI. Trimming cost V 5 bases and J 7 bases; bases outside gene matches: 10. Repertoires were generated with immunoSEQ multiplex PCR, while TCRdb's copy carries only in-frame clones and drops some. This sample has 500,000 to 650,000 clones; roughly four fifths occur once, and the top ten carry 9.5% to 15%. Each sample came from a Caucasian adult donor living in Nashville, Tennessee. Sequenced: PBMCs. This TCR derives from a woman aged 40 to 55 in good health. Some clones in this sample may be carry-over from other donors' samples. The chain carries TRBV18 and TRBJ2-1, with TRBD2 identical over 14 bases. CDR3 nucleotide sequence: TGTGCCAGCTCATTGTCGCCAAGGACTAGCGGGAGGAATGAGCAGTTCTTC. Translated, it gives CASSLSPRTSGRNEQFF.